This passage covers 6 T cell receptor beta chains from one sample sequenced in a study of human T cells and chemical hapten exposure. A single record per CDR3 protein comes from TCRdb applying MiXCR to the RACE reads. The data contain some 90,000 distinct CDR3 sequences, approximately 9% of them singletons. Regarding time point: healthy volunteer bleed at 2 weeks. Total RNA extraction was carried out from unfractionated whole blood. The sequencing sample was made of whole blood. These TCRs come from a female donor in good health. Some clones in this sample may be carry-over from other donors' samples.

This clonotype came up a few times. V and J are TRBV7-9 and TRBJ2-5; D gene ambiguous. Germline V lookup: CDR1 SEHNR, CDR2 FQNEAQ (reference sequence). Between the trimmed V and J ends, which lost 5 bases and 5 bases, there was a span of 9 bases. The CDR3 is made up of 12 amino acids. The CDR3 protein is CASSQIPETQYF. The CDR3 DNA reads TGTGCCAGCAGCCAAATTCCGGAGACCCAGTACTTC. The full variable domain, completed using reference TRBV7-9 and TRBJ2-5, is DTGVSQNPRHKITKRGQNVTFRCDPISEHNRLYWYRQTLGQGPEFLTYFQNEAQLEKSRLLSDRFSAERPKGSFSTLEIQRTEQGDSAMYLCASSQIPETQYFGPGTRLLVL.

V usage is TRBV28 and J usage is TRBJ2-7, with TRBD2 identical over 13 bases. The CDR3 covers 15 residues. Germline trimming cut 5 bases from V and 7 bases from J; bases unmatched to any gene: 8. Germline V lookup: CDR1 MDHEN, CDR2 SYDVKM. Here the CDR3 DNA reads TGTGCCAGCAGTCCTATAGGGACTAGCGGGAAAGAGCAGTACTTC. Translated, it gives CASSPIGTSGKEQYF.

The chain has TRBV28 and TRBJ2-7; D tentatively reads TRBD1 or TRBD2 (5 bases each). There are 13 residues in the CDR3. Trimming took 3 bases from V and 4 from J, leaving 10 bases between them. Germline V gene data show CDR1 as MDHEN and CDR2 as SYDVKM. CDR3 sequence reads: CASSLGREYEQYF. Here the CDR3 DNA reads TGTGCCAGCAGTTTGGGCAGGGAGTACGAGCAGTACTTC.

This clonotype came up a few times. A single base separates this from a much larger clone, so it may be a read error. This chain joins TRBV28 and TRBJ1-1; D is ambiguous. CDR3 size: 11 residues. The ends were cut back, 6 bases at V and 1 base at J, with 3 bases in the middle. Germline CDR1 and CDR2: MDHEN and SYDVKM. CDR3 loop: CASSSNTEAFF. The DNA of the CDR3 is TGTGCCAGCAGCTCGAACACTGAAGCTTTCTTT. Filled out from reference TRBV28 and TRBJ1-1, the complete variable domain reads DVKVTQSSRYLVKRTGEKVFLECVQDMDHENMFWYRQDPGLGLRLIYFSYDVKMKEKGDIPEGYSVSREKKERFSLILESASTNQTSMYLCASSSNTEAFFGQGTRLTVV.

The table lists this clonotype with many counts. The chain combines TRBV20-1 with TRBJ1-6; a weak D match, TRBD1 (5 bases). This CDR3 is 14 amino acids long. The germline V gene has CDR1 DFQATT and CDR2 SNEGSKA (reference sequence). Trimming took 3 bases from V and 4 from J, leaving 10 bases between them. CDR3 nucleotides: TGCAGTGCTAGCCCGGGACCGTATAATTCACCCCTCCACTTT. Amino acids: CSASPGPYNSPLHF.

This clonotype was counted a few times. The genes are TRBV6-6 and TRBJ2-1; no reliable D call. Germline-derived CDR1 and CDR2 are MNHNY and SVGAGI (reference sequence). The CDR3 totals 13 residues. V was pared by 5 bases and J by 7 bases, with 12 bases between. This CDR3 is CASSLLQENEQFF. The CDR3 DNA reads TGTGCCAGCAGTCTACTCCAGGAAAATGAGCAGTTCTTC.